This paragraph covers one T cell receptor beta chain sequence. This clone appeared a single time. The antigen it recognizes is unknown. Per-base quality was not reported, and no clone a single base away is much larger than it. These data originate in a study of blood T cell repertoires in COVID-19 (dated by TCRdb to 2020 to 2021). Context from the whole study: Collaborator samples came from the United States, Italy and Spain and covered acute and convalescent phases of COVID-19. The prospective study material was composed of cDNA or gDNA derived from T cells, B-cell-depleted T cells, or PBMCs. Deeply sampled blood TCRbeta repertoires from subjects exposed to, actively infected with, or recovered from COVID-19 were included in the dataset. The repertoires were made available in a free public database intended to serve as a resource for research on the immune response to SARS-CoV-2. The samples were drawn from two sources: the first 160 participants of the ongoing ImmuneRACE study, and 950 to 1,500 subjects contributed by 6 global collaborators. Nearly every sample came with metadata listing a de-identified subject ID, COVID-19 status, age in years and sex. Where available, HLA class I and class II types were obtained from metadata supplied by the sample provider rather than from assay-based typing. The research as a whole found: Clinical and demographic metadata were provided uncurated, with the amount varying by source and participant.

V is cut by 1 base and J by 6 bases, and the space between the germline ends is 8 bases. Including the terminal cysteine and phenylalanine, the CDR3 comprises 13 residues. The sequence is cut down to CDR3 DNA, 39 bases in frame from base 1. Per the germline V gene, SGHRS is the CDR1 and YFSETQ is the CDR2. TCRbeta CDR3 regions were amplified from genomic DNA using the immunoSEQ Assay, a bias-controlled multiplex PCR. In the source study's methods: Within the assay, amplification of reference gene primers was used to estimate how many nucleated cells each sample contained. To quantify the absolute abundance of each unique TCRbeta CDR3 rearrangement, sequence reads were collapsed and filtered. Productive Simpson clonality was computed per sample as the square root of Simpson's diversity index over productive rearrangements. This immuneACCESS table, as held by TCRdb, lists in-frame sequences with V and J called but not all clones. Of the missing ones, under half trace to an unresolved V gene in checked studies; the others have no known cause. Clonal size and the V and J genes are those of that table, whereas D and trimming came from the DNA. Across this sample there are roughly 300,000 clones, with 70% to 85% seen only once. More than 1.4% of the sample comes from the top ten.

In Seattle, one collaborating source enrolled patients while the infection was active and tracked those patients longitudinally over the course of disease. The collaborating institutions used their own protocols to collect whole blood in K2EDTA tubes. Collaborator samples were shipped for TCRbeta analysis as frozen whole blood, isolated PBMCs, or DNA extracted from either sample type. The TCR comes from a human donor with COVID-19, enrolled during active disease. The donor label of this sample is uncertain. The receptor chain draws on TRBV5-1 and TRBJ2-1, with the D segment identity uncertain. Material for sequencing was peripheral blood. CDR3 sequence: CASSLQVANEQFF. The DNA sequence is given as TGCGCCAGCAGCTTGCAGGTGGCCAATGAGCAGTTCTTC.